This TCR beta chain was obtained from a study of blood T cell repertoires in COVID-19. Profiled with immunoSEQ multiplex PCR; TCRdb holds only in-frame clones, not every one. The sample lists roughly 72,000 clones; roughly 90% were seen once. CDR1 and CDR2 (germline): SGHTA, FQGNSA. CDR3 length: 14 residues. Trimming removed 5 bases from V and 0 bases from J, with 8 bases in between. Sequenced input: peripheral blood. The V and J genes are TRBV7-2 and TRBJ2-1; D remains ambiguous. The origin of this receptor is a human donor in a cohort sampled during active COVID-19. This chain's CDR3 is CASSLQDSYNEQFF. As DNA, the CDR3 is TGTGCCAGCAGCCTCCAGGACTCCTACAATGAGCAGTTCTTC.